This T cell receptor beta chain was recovered during a study of blood T cells in healthy people across ages. Study background: Using template switching, researchers captured about one barcoded beta molecule for each two T cells.

Then a second PCR, running roughly 7 to 11 cycles, was carried out with a sample-barcoded 5' primer and a J-beta primer mix. TCRdb used MiXCR to reprocess the 5' RACE reads, holding one entry per CDR3 protein. Of about 680,000 distinct CDR3 sequences in the sample, approximately 50% were seen once. This CDR3 region has 17 residues. Germline V lookup: CDR1 DFQATT, CDR2 SNEGSKA (reference sequence). The ends lost 6 bases at V and 3 bases at J; junction bases unmatched: 14. This clonotype originated in a woman aged 60-70 years in good health. The rearrangement uses TRBV20-1 and TRBJ2-3; TRBD2 matches 11 bases. Sequencing input: blood. CDR3 DNA sequence: TGCAGTGCCCAGGGAGCGGGGCTAGCGGGAGGAACAGATACGCAGTATTTT. This translates into CSAQGAGLAGGTDTQYF.